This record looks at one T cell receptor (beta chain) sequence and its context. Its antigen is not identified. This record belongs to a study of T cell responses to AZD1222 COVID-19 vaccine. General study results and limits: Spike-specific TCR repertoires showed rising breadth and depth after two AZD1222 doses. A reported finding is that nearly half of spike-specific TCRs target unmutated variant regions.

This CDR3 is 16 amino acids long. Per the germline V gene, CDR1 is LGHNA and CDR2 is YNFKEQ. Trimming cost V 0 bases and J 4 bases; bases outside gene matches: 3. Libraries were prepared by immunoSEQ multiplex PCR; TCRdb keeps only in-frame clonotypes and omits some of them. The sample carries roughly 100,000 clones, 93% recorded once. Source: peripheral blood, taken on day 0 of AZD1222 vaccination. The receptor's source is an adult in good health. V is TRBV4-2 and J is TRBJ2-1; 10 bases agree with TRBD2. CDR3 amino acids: CASSQDEAGGYNEQFF. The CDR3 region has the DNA TGTGCCAGCAGCCAAGACGAAGCGGGAGGGTACAATGAGCAGTTCTTC.